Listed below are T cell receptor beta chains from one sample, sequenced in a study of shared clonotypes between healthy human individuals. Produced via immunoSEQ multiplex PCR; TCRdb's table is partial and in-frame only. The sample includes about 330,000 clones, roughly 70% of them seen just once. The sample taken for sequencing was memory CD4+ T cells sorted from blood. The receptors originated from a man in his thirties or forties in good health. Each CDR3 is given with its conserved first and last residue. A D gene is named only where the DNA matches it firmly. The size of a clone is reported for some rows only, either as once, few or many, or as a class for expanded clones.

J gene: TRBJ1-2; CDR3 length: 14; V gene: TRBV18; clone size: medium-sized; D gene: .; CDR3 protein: CASSPGAGNYGYTF; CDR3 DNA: TGTGCCAGCTCGCCGGGGGCAGGCAACTATGGCTACACCTTC
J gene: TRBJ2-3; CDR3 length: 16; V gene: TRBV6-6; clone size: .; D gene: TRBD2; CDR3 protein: CASSDQLAGGGGTQYF; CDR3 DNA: TGTGCCAGCAGCGACCAGCTAGCGGGAGGCGGGGGTACGCAGTATTTT
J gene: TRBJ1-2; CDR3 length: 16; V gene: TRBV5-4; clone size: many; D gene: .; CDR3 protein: CASSIRLRGRRYGYTF; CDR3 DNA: TGTGCCAGCAGCATTAGGCTTCGGGGGCGGCGATATGGCTACACCTTC
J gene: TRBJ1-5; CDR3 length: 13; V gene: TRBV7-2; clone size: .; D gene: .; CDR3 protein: CASSSGPNQPQHF; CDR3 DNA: TGTGCCAGCAGCTCAGGTCCGAATCAGCCCCAGCATTTT
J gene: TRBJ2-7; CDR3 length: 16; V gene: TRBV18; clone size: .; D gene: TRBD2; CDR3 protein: CASSPPTSGGAYEQYF; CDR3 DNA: TGTGCCAGCTCACCCCCCACTAGCGGGGGGGCCTACGAGCAGTACTTC
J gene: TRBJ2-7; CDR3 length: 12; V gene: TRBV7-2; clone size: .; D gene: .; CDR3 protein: CASSWGPSRQYF; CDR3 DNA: TGTGCCAGCAGCTGGGGTCCCTCGAGGCAGTACTTC
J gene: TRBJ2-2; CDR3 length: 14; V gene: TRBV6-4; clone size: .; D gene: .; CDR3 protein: CASRGHLNTGELFF; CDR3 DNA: TGTGCCAGCAGAGGACACTTGAACACCGGGGAGCTGTTTTTT
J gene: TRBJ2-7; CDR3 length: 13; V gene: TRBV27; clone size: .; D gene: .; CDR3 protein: CASRQGRYYEQYF; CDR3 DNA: TGTGCCAGCAGACAGGGACGGTACTACGAGCAGTACTTC
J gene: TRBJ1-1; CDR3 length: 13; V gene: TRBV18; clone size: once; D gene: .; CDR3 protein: CASSPSSKEEAFF; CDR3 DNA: TGTGCCAGCTCACCATCCTCCAAGGAAGAAGCTTTCTTT
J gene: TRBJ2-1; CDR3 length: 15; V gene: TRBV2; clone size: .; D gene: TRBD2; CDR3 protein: CASSGSGSSYNEQFF; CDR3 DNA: TGTGCCAGCAGCGGAAGCGGGAGCTCCTACAATGAGCAGTTCTTC
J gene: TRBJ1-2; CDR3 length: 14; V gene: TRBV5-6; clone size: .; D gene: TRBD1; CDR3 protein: CASSSGQNVYGYTF; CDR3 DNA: TGTGCCAGCAGCTCGGGACAGAATGTCTATGGCTACACCTTC
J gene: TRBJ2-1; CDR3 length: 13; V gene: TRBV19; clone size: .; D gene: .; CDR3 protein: CASSINFYNEQFF; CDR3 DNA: TGTGCCAGTAGTATAAACTTCTACAATGAGCAGTTCTTC
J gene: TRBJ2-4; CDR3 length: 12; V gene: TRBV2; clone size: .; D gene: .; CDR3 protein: CASSPGGNIQYF; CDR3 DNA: TGTGCCAGCAGTCCTGGGGGAAACATTCAGTACTTC
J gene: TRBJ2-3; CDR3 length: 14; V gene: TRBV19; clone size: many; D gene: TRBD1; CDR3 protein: CASSGQGRTDTQYF; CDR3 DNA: TGTGCCAGTAGCGGACAGGGTAGGACAGATACGCAGTATTTT
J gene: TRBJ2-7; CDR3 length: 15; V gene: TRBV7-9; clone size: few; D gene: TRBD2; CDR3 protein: CASRQGSGGGYEQYF; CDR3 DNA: TGTGCCAGCAGGCAAGGTTCGGGAGGAGGTTACGAGCAGTACTTC
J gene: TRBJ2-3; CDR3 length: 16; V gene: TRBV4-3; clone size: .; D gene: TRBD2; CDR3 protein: CASSQEPSGSSDTQYF; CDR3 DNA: TGCGCCAGCAGCCAAGAACCTAGCGGGAGTAGTGATACGCAGTATTTT
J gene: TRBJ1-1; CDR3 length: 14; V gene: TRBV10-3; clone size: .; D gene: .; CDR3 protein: CAISEGQGTTEAFF; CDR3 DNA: TGTGCCATCAGTGAGGGGCAGGGGACCACTGAAGCTTTCTTT
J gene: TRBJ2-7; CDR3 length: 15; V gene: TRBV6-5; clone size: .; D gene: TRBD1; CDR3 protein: CASSYSGTGVDEQYF; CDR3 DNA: TGTGCCAGCAGTTACTCCGGGACAGGGGTCGACGAGCAGTACTTC
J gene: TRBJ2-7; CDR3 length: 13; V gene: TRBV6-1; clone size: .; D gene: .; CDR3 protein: CASGDTFLYEQYF; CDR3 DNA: TGTGCCAGCGGGGACACGTTCCTCTACGAGCAGTACTTC
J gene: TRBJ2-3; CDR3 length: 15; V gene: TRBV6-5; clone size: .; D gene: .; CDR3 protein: CASSYVGGHTDTQYF; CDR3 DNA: TGTGCCAGCAGTTACGTGGGAGGACACACAGATACGCAGTATTTT
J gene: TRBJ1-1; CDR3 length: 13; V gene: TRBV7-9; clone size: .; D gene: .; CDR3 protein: CASSTQANTEAFF; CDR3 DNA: TGTGCCAGCAGCACACAGGCGAACACTGAAGCTTTCTTT
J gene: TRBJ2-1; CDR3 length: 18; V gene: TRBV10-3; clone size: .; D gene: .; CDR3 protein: CAISEHPADSGYYNEQFF; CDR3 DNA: TGTGCCATCAGTGAACATCCAGCGGACAGCGGTTACTACAATGAGCAGTTCTTC
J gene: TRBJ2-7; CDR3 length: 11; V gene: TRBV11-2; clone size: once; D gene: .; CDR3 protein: CASSPHNEQYF; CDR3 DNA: TGTGCCAGCAGCCCACACAACGAGCAGTACTTC
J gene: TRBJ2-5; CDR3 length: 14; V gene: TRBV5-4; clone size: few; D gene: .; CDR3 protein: CASSLDQGRETQYF; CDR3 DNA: TGTGCCAGCAGCTTGGACCAGGGGCGGGAGACCCAGTACTTC
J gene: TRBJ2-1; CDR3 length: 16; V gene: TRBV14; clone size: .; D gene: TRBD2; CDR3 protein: CASSNPSGRNAHEQFF; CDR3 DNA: TGTGCCAGCAGCAACCCTAGCGGGAGGAACGCCCATGAGCAGTTCTTC
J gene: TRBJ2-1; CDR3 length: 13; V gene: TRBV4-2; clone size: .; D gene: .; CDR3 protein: CASSQTLATEQFF; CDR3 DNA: TGTGCCAGCAGCCAGACACTAGCTACTGAGCAGTTCTTC
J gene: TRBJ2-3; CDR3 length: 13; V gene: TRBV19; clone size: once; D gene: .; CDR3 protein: CASTASGTDTQYF; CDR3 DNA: TGTGCCAGTACAGCTAGCGGCACAGATACGCAGTATTTT
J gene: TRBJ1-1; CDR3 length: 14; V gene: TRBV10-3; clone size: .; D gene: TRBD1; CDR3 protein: CAITHRDRDTEAFF; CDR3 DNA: TGTGCCATCACTCATCGGGACAGGGACACTGAAGCTTTCTTT
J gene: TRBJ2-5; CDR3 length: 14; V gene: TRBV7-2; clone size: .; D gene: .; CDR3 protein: CASSLDWQQETQYF; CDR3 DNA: TGTGCCAGCAGCTTAGATTGGCAGCAAGAGACCCAGTACTTC
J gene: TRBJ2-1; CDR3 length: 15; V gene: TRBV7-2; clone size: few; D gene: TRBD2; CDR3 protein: CASRLTGTSYNEQFF; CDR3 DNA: TGTGCCAGCAGACTTACCGGGACTAGCTACAATGAGCAGTTCTTC
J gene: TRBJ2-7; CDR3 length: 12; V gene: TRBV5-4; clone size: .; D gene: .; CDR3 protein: CASSRPPGEQYF; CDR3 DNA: TGTGCCAGCAGCCGACCGCCCGGGGAGCAGTACTTC
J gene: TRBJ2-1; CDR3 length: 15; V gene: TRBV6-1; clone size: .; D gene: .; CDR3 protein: CASTSMAGPYNEQFF; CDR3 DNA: TGTGCCAGCACCAGCATGGCGGGCCCCTACAATGAGCAGTTCTTC
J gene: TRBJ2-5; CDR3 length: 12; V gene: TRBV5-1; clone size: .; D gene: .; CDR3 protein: CASSPGVETQYF; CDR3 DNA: TGCGCCAGCAGCCCAGGAGTGGAGACCCAGTACTTC
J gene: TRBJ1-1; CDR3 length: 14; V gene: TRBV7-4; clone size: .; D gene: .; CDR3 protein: CASSSKQVNTEAFF; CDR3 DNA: TGTGCCAGCAGCTCGAAACAAGTGAACACTGAAGCTTTCTTT
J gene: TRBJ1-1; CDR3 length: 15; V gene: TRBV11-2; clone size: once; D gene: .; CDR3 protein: CASSPEARKNTEAFF; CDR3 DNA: TGTGCCAGCAGCCCAGAGGCACGAAAGAACACTGAAGCTTTCTTT
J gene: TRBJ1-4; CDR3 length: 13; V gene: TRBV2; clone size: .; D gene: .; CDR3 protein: CASRTGWGEKLFF; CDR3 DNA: TGTGCCAGCAGAACAGGTTGGGGGGAAAAACTGTTTTTT
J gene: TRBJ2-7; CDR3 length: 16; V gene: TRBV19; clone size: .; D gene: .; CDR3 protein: CASSINLGSSSYEQYF; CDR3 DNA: TGTGCCAGTAGTATTAATCTGGGCAGCAGCTCCTACGAGCAGTACTTC
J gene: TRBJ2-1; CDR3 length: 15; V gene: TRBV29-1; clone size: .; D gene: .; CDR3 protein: CSALTASSSYNEQFF; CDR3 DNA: TGCAGCGCCCTGACGGCCTCCAGCTCCTACAATGAGCAGTTCTTC
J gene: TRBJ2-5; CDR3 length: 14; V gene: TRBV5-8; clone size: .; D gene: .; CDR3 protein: CASSLVRNQETQYF; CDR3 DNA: TGTGCCAGCAGCTTGGTCCGGAACCAAGAGACCCAGTACTTC
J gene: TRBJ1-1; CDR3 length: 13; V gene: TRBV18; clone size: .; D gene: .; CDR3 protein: CASSSSGRTEAFF; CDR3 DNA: TGTGCCAGCTCCTCCTCAGGGAGGACTGAAGCTTTCTTT